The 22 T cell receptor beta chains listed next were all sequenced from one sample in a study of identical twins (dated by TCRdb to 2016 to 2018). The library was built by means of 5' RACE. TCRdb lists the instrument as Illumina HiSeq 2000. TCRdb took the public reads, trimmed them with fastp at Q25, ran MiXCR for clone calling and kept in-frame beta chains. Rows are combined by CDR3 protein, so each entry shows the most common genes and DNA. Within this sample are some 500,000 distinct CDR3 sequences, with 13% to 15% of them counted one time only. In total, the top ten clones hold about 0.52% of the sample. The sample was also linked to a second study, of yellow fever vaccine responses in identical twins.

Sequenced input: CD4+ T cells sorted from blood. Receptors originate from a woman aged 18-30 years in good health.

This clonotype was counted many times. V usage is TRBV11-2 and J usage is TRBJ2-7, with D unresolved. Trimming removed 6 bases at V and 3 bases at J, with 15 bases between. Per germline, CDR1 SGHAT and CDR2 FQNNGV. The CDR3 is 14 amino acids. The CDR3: CASSTPGGNYEQYF. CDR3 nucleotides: TGTGCCAGCAGTACGCCGGGCGGCAACTACGAGCAGTACTTC.

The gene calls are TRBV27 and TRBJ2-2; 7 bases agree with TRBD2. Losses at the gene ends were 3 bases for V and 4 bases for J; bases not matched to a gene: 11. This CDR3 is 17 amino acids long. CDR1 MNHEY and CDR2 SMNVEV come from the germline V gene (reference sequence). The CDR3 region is CASSLYPRGVGTGELFF. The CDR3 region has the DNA TGTGCCAGCAGTTTGTACCCTCGGGGGGTAGGCACCGGGGAGCTGTTTTTT.

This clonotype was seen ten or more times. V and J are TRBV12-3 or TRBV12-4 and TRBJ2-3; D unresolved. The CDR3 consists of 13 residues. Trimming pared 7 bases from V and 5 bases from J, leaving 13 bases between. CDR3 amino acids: CASTLDWRDTQYF. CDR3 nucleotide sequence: TGTGCCAGCACCCTCGATTGGAGAGATACGCAGTATTTT.

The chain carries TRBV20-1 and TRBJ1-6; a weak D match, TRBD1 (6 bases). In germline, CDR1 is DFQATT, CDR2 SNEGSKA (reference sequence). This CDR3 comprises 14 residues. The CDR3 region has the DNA TGCAGCGCAAGACAGGTTACGGCAAATTCACCCCTCCACTTT. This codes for CSARQVTANSPLHF.

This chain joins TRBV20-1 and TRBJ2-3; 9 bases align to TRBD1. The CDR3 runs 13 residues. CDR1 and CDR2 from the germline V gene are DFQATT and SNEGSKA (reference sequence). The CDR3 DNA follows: TGCAGCCAGGGACAGGGTGGGCGAGATACGCAGTATTTT. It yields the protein CSQGQGGRDTQYF.

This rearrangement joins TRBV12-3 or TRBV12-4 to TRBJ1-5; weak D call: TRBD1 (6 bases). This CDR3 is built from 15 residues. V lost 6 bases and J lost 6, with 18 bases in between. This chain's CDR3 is CASRTDRSVFQPQHF. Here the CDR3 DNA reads TGTGCCAGCAGGACGGACAGATCGGTGTTTCAGCCCCAGCATTTT.

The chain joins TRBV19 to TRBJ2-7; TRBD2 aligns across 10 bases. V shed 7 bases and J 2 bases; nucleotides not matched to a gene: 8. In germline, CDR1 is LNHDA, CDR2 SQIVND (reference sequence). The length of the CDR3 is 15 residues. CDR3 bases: TGTGCCAGTACCTCTAGGACTAGCGGAACCTACGAGCAGTACTTC. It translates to CASTSRTSGTYEQYF.

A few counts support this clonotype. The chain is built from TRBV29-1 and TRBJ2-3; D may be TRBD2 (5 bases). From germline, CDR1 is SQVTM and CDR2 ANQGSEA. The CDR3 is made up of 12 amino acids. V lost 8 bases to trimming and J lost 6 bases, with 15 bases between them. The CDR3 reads CSFQHRRDTQYF. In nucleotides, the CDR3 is TGCAGCTTCCAACACCGGAGGGATACGCAGTATTTT.

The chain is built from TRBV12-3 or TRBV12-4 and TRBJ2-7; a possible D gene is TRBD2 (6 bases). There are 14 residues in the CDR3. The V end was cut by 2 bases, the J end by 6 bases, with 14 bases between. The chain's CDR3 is CASSLIGQGGEQYF. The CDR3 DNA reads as TGTGCCAGCAGTTTAATTGGGCAGGGAGGCGAGCAGTACTTC.

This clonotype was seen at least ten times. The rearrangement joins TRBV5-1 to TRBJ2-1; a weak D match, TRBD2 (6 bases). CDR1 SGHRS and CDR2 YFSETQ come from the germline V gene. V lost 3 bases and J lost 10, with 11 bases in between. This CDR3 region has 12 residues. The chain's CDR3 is CASSSEGREQFF. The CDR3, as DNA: TGCGCCAGCAGCTCGGAGGGCCGCGAGCAGTTCTTC. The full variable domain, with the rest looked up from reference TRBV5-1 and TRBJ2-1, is KAGVTQTPRYLIKTRGQQVTLSCSPISGHRSVSWYQQTPGQGLQFLFEYFSETQRNKGNFPGRFSGRQFSNSRSEMNVSTLELGDSALYLCASSSEGREQFFGPGTRLTVL.

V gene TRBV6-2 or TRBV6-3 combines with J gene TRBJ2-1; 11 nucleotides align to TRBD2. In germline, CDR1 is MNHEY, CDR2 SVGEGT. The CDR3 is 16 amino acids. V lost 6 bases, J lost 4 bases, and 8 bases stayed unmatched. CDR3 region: CASRVLAGGLYNEQFF. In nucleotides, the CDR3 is TGTGCCAGCAGGGTGCTAGCGGGGGGCCTGTACAATGAGCAGTTCTTC.

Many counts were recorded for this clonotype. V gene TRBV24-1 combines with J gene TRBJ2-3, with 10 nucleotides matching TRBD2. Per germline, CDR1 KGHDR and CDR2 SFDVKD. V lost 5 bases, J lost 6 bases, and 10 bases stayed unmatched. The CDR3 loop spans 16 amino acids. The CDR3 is CATSGLAGAKLDTQYF. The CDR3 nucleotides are TGTGCCACCAGTGGCCTAGCGGGAGCGAAACTTGATACGCAGTATTTT.

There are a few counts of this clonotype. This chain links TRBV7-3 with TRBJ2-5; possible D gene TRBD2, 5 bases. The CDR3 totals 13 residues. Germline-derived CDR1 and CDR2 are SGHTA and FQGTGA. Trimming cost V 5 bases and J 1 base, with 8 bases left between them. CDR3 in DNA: TGTGCCAGCAGCACCGGACTCCAAGAGACCCAGTACTTC. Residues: CASSTGLQETQYF.

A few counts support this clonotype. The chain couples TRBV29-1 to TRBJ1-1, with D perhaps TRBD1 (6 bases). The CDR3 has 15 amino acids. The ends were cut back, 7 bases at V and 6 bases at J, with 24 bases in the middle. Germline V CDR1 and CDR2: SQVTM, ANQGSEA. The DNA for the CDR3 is TGCAGCGCCGGGGGCGTCTTGCGGGGATTCCCTGAAGCTTTCTTT. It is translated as CSAGGVLRGFPEAFF.

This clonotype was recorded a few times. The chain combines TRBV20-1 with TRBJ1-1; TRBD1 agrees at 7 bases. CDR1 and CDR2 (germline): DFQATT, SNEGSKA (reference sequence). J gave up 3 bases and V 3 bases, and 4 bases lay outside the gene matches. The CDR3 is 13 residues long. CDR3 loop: CSARDDRDTEAFF. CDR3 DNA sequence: TGCAGTGCTAGGGACGACAGGGACACTGAAGCTTTCTTT.

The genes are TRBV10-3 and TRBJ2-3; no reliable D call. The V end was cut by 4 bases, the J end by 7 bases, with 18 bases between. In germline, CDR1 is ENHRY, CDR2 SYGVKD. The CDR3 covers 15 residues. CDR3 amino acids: CAISGLSAVSNTQYF. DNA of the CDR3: TGTGCCATCAGTGGATTGTCGGCTGTATCCAATACGCAGTATTTT.

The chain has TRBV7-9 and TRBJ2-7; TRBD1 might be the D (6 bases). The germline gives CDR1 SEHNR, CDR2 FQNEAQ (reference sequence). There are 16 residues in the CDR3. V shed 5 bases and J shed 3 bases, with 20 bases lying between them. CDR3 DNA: TGTGCCAGCAGCCTCGTTCTTGGACAGACCATCTACGAGCAGTACTTC. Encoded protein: CASSLVLGQTIYEQYF. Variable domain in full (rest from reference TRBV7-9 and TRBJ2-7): DTGVSQNPRHKITKRGQNVTFRCDPISEHNRLYWYRQTLGQGPEFLTYFQNEAQLEKSRLLSDRFSAERPKGSFSTLEIQRTEQGDSAMYLCASSLVLGQTIYEQYFGPGTRLTVT.

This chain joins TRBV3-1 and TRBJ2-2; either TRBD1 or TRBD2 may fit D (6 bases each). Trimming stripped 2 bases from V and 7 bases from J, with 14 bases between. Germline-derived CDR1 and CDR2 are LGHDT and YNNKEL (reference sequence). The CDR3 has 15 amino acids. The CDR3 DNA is TGTGCCAGCAGCCAATGGGGGGCGCGTAACGGGGAGCTGTTTTTT. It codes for CASSQWGARNGELFF.

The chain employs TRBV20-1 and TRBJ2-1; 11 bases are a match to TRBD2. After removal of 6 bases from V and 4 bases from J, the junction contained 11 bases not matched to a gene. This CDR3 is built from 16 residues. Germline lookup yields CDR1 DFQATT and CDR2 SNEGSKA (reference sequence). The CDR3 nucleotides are TGCAGTGCAAGTAGCGGGGGACTAGCGGCTTACAATGAGCAGTTCTTC. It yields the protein CSASSGGLAAYNEQFF.

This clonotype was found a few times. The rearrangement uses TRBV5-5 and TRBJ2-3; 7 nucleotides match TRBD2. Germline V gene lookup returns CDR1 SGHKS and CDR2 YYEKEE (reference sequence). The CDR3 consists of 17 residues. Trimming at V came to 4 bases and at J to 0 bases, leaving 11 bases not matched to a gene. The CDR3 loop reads CASSVAPVLASTDTQYF. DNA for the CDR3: TGTGCCAGCAGCGTTGCCCCGGTACTAGCGAGCACAGATACGCAGTATTTT.

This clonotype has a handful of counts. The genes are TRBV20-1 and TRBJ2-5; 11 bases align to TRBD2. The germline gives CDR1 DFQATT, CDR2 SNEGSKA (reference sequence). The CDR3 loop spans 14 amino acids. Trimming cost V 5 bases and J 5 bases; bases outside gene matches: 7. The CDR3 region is CSAHSGRALETQYF. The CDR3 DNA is TGCAGTGCTCATAGCGGGAGGGCCTTGGAGACCCAGTACTTC.

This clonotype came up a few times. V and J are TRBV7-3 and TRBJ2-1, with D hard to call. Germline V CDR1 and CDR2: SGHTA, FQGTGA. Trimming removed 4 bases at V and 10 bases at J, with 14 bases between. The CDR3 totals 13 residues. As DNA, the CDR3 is TGTGCCAGCAGCTCGTCCAGGCTCGGGGAGCAGTTCTTC. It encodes CASSSSRLGEQFF.